These 19 T cell receptor beta chains were sequenced from one sample in a study of blood T cell repertoires in COVID-19. Sequencing was performed with immunoSEQ multiplex PCR; in TCRdb, only in-frame clones are kept and a portion is missing. The top ten clones hold roughly 5.2% of a sample with approximately 100,000 clones, about 91% of them seen once. Sequenced sample: peripheral blood. These TCRs come from a woman older than 75 with active COVID-19.

V usage is TRBV23-1 and J usage is TRBJ2-7; 9 bases line up with TRBD1. TRBV23-1 is marked as an open reading frame, function uncertain. The J segment lost 5 bases and the V segment lost 2 bases, leaving 13 bases of the junction unmatched. The CDR3 totals 17 residues. The CDR3 spells CASSQKGGDRVRDEQYF. As DNA, the CDR3 is TGCGCCAGCAGTCAAAAGGGAGGGGACAGGGTAAGGGACGAGCAGTACTTC.

J is TRBJ2-7 and V is TRBV28; possibly TRBD2 for D (6 bases). This CDR3 is 20 amino acids long. Germline-derived CDR1 and CDR2 are MDHEN and SYDVKM. Between the trimmed V and J ends, which lost 8 bases and 7 bases, there was a span of 39 bases. The CDR3 protein is CASAPPGLEAKGLLRGEQYF. The CDR3 DNA follows: TGTGCCAGCGCCCCCCCAGGACTTGAGGCGAAGGGACTCCTACGAGGGGAGCAGTACTTC.

The chain employs TRBV7-2 and TRBJ2-7; maybe TRBD2 (6 bases). Germline CDR1 SGHTA, CDR2 FQGNSA. This CDR3 spans 12 amino acids. V shed 8 bases and J shed 6 bases, with 14 bases lying between them. CDR3 in amino acids: CASRSGVSEQYF. The CDR3 nucleotides are TGTGCCAGCCGGTCGGGAGTCAGCGAGCAGTACTTC.

This sequence joins TRBV7-9 and TRBJ2-7, with TRBD1 identical over 7 bases. The V gene's germline CDR1 is SEHNR and CDR2 FQNEAQ (reference sequence). The CDR3 loop spans 17 amino acids. With V trimmed by 2 bases and J by 0 bases, 10 bases remained unmatched. The CDR3: CASSLPWGRGTSYEQYF. The CDR3 DNA reads TGTGCCAGCAGCTTACCCTGGGGCAGGGGGACCTCCTACGAGCAGTACTTC.

V is TRBV6-5 and J is TRBJ2-1; 7 bases match TRBD1. The CDR3 has 15 residues. Per germline, CDR1 MNHEY and CDR2 SVGAGI. V was pared by 6 bases and J by 4 bases, with 9 bases of the junction left unmatched. CDR3 DNA sequence: TGTGCCAGCAGGCGGTGGGACAGACCTTACAATGAGCAGTTCTTC. As protein: CASRRWDRPYNEQFF.

The chain carries TRBV6-2 or TRBV6-3 and TRBJ1-5, with D uncertain. The CDR3 is 13 amino acids. The V gene's germline CDR1 is MNHEY and CDR2 SVGEGT. V dropped 3 bases and J dropped 3 bases, with 6 bases sitting between them. Written as DNA, the CDR3 is TGTGCCAGCAGTTATCGGTCCAATCAGCCCCAGCATTTT. Protein: CASSYRSNQPQHF.

The rearrangement uses TRBV19 and TRBJ2-7; TRBD2 agrees at 12 bases. The germline gives CDR1 LNHDA, CDR2 SQIVND (reference sequence). V lost 3 bases, J lost 2 bases, and 5 bases stayed unmatched. The CDR3 is 16 residues long. CDR3 nucleotide sequence: TGTGCCAGTAGTATGACTAGCGGGAGAGGCGCCTACGAGCAGTACTTC. The encoded protein is CASSMTSGRGAYEQYF.

The chain combines TRBV4-2 with TRBJ1-2, with D possibly matching TRBD1 (5 bases). V lost 0 bases and J 4 bases, leaving 15 bases between the germline ends. The V gene's germline CDR1 is LGHNA and CDR2 YNFKEQ. This CDR3 has 16 residues. CDR3 sequence reads: CASSQESFAGFYGYTF. In DNA form, the CDR3 reads TGTGCCAGCAGCCAAGAAAGCTTTGCAGGGTTCTATGGCTACACCTTC.

The genes are TRBV14 and TRBJ2-1; D perhaps matches TRBD2 (5 bases). V dropped 2 bases and J dropped 10 bases, with 18 bases sitting between them. Germline lookup yields CDR1 SGHDN and CDR2 FVKESK. This CDR3 is 15 amino acids long. The CDR3 reads CASSQTRALGGEQFF. The CDR3 bases are TGTGCCAGCAGCCAAACTAGGGCCCTGGGCGGGGAGCAGTTCTTC.

This clone was counted a single time. The chain links TRBV7-2 to TRBJ1-1; TRBD1 aligns across 8 bases. V shed 6 bases and J 3 bases; nucleotides not matched to a gene: 6. The V gene's germline CDR1 is SGHTA and CDR2 FQGNSA. This CDR3 is 14 amino acids long. The CDR3 protein is CASRRTGSYTEAFF. The CDR3 coding sequence is TGTGCCAGCAGACGGACAGGGTCCTACACTGAAGCTTTCTTT.

The V call is TRBV28, the J call TRBJ2-7; D is possibly TRBD1 (6 bases). V was shortened by 6 bases and J by 3 bases, with 15 bases between the two germline ends. Germline CDR1 is MDHEN and CDR2 is SYDVKM. This CDR3 is 14 amino acids long. The CDR3 loop is CASREQGAVYEQYF. Written as DNA, the CDR3 is TGTGCCAGCAGGGAACAGGGAGCCGTCTACGAGCAGTACTTC.

The rearrangement uses TRBV19 and TRBJ1-1; D possibly corresponds to TRBD1 (6 bases). This CDR3 contains 16 residues. V was trimmed by 4 bases and J by 1 base, leaving 16 bases between them. CDR1 and CDR2 (germline): LNHDA, SQIVND (reference sequence). CDR3 in DNA: TGTGCCAGTAGTAGGACAGCCCCGGTGAGGAACACTGAAGCTTTCTTT. Translating gives CASSRTAPVRNTEAFF.

J is TRBJ2-1 and V is TRBV6-2 or TRBV6-3, with D possibly matching TRBD2 (5 bases). The V end lost 2 bases, the J end lost 9 bases, and 8 bases lay between the germline ends. Germline V gives CDR1 MNHEY, CDR2 SVGEGT. CDR3 length: 12 amino acids. The CDR3 DNA reads as TGTGCCAGCAGTTACATCCGGGGTGAGCAGTTCTTC. Translating it yields CASSYIRGEQFF.

The gene calls are TRBV5-1 and TRBJ1-2; the D is unclear. This CDR3 has 15 residues. Germline CDR1 SGHRS, CDR2 YFSETQ. The V gene lost 0 bases and the J gene lost 8 bases, with 17 bases spanning the gap. DNA for the CDR3: TGCGCCAGCAGCTTGGACTCCCCCGCCGCGGGCGGCTACACCTTC. Its protein is CASSLDSPAAGGYTF.

The genes are TRBV29-1 and TRBJ2-5; 10 bases align to TRBD2. The CDR3 is 14 residues long. Germline V gene lookup returns CDR1 SQVTM and CDR2 ANQGSEA. V trimming: 5 bases; J trimming: 4 bases; junction bases outside the gene matches: 7. The CDR3 here is CSVPSGRSLETQYF. CDR3 coding DNA: TGCAGCGTTCCTAGCGGGAGATCTTTAGAGACCCAGTACTTC.

The chain recombines TRBV11-2 with TRBJ2-1, with a possible D match to TRBD2 (5 bases). CDR1 SGHAT and CDR2 FQNNGV come from the germline V gene. The CDR3 is 13 amino acids. Trimming took off 3 bases at V and 6 bases at J, with 9 bases between the two ends. CDR3 DNA sequence: TGTGCCAGCAGCTTCGAGCGGTTCAATGAGCAGTTCTTC. This encodes CASSFERFNEQFF.

This chain uses TRBV6-5 with TRBJ2-7; 11 nucleotides line up with TRBD2. V trimming: 6 bases; J trimming: 3 bases; junction bases outside the gene matches: 7. The germline CDR1 and CDR2 sequences are MNHEY and SVGAGI. CDR3 length: 15 amino acids. CDR3: CASSRGTSGYYEQYF. Written as DNA, the CDR3 is TGTGCCAGCAGCCGAGGGACTAGCGGATACTACGAGCAGTACTTC.

As to this clone: At one end the junction does not follow the germline gene, possibly because of a read error. This CDR3 reads CASRRTGEIGRNF. CDR3 coding DNA: TGTGCCAGCAGGAGAACCGGGGAAATCGGAAGGAATTTT. The chain joins TRBV28 to TRBJ2-3; tentative D call: TRBD2 (5 bases). Germline-derived CDR1 and CDR2 are MDHEN and SYDVKM. CDR3 length: 13 residues.

The chain uses TRBV28 and TRBJ2-2, with TRBD2 matching over 15 bases. CDR1 MDHEN and CDR2 SYDVKM come from the germline V gene. This CDR3 contains 18 residues. With V trimmed by 3 bases and J by 1 base, 3 bases remained unmatched. DNA for the CDR3: TGTGCCAGCAGTTTTACGGGACTAGCGGGAGGGAACACCGGGGAGCTGTTTTTT. As protein: CASSFTGLAGGNTGELFF.